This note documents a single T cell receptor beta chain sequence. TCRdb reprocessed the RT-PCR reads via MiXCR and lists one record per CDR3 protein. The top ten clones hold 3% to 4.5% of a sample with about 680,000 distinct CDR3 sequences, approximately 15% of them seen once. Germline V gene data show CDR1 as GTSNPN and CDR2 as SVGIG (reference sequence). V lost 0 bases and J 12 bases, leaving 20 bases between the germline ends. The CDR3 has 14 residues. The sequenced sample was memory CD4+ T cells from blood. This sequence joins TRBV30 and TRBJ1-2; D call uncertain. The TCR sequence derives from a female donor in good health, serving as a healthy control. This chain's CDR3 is CAWSVGGRVSGNTF. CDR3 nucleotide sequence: TGTGCCTGGAGTGTAGGTGGTAGGGTCTCTGGAAACACCTTC. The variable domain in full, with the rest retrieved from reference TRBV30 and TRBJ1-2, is SQTIHQWPATLVQPVGSPLSLECTVEGTSNPNLYWYRQAAGRGLQLLFYSVGIGQISSEVPQNLSASRPQDRQFILSSKKLLLSDSGFYLCAWSVGGRVSGNTFGSGTRLTVV.